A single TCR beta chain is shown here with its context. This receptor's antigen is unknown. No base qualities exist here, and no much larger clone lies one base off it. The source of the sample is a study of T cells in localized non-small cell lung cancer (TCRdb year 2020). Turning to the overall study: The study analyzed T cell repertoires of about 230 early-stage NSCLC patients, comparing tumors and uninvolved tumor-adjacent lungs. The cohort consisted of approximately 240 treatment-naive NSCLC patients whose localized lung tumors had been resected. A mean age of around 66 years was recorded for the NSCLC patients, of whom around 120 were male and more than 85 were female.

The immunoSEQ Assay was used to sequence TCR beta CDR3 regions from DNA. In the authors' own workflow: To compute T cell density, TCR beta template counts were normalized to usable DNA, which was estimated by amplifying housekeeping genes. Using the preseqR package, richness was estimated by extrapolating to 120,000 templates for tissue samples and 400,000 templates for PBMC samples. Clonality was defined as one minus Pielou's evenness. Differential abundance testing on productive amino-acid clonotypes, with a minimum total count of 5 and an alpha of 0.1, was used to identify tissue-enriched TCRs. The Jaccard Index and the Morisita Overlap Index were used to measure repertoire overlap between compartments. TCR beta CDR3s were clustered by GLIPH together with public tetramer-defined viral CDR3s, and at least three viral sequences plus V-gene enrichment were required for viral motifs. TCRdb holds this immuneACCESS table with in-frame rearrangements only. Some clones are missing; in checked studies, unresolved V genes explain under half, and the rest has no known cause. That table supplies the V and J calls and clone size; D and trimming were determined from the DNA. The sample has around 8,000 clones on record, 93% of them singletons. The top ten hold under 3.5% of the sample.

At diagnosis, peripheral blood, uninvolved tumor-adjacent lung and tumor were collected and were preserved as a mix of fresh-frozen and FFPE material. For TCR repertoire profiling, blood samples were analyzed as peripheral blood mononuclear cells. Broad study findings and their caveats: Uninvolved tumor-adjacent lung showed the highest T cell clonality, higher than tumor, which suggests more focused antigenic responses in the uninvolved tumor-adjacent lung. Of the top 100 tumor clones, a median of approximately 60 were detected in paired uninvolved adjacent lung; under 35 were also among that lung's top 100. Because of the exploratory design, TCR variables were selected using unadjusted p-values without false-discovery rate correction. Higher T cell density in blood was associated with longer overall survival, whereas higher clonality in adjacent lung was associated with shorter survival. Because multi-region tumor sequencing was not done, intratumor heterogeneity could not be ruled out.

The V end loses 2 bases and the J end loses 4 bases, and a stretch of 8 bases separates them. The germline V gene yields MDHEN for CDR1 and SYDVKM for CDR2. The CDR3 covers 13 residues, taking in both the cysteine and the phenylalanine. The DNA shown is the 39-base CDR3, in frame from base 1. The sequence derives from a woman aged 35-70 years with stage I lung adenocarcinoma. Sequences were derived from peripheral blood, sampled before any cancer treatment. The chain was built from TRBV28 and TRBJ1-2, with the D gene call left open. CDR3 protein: CASSLVSTYGYTF. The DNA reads TGTGCCAGCAGTTTAGTATCTACCTATGGCTACACCTTC.